This T cell receptor beta chain is from a study of regulatory T cells in long-lasting Graves disease. General study results and limits: There was favoring of TRBV28, TRBJ1-2 and TRBJ2-5 in persistent disease.

For TCR beta, libraries came from iRepertoire HTBI primers and Arm-PCR of CDR3 regions. In TCRdb, the multiplex PCR reads were re-called with MiXCR into one record per CDR3 protein. The sample shows roughly 260,000 distinct CDR3 sequences, 15% to 20% of them seen only once. Ten or more counts support this clonotype. Its cognate antigen is unknown. This CDR3 spans 15 amino acids. V lost 4 bases, J lost 10 bases, and 10 bases stayed unmatched. In germline, CDR1 is SGHTA, CDR2 FQGNSA. The sample's time point: newly diagnosed GD, antithyroid drugs for less than 3 months. Extracted PBMC RNA gave rise to the TCR library. The data also belong to a second study, concerning T cells in Graves' hyperthyroidism and ophthalmopathy. In that study: Disease duration under 2 months; hyperthyroidism patients were aged 18 to 65. Blood shared most expanded thyroid clonotypes above 0.001. Ophthalmopathy was predicted by the model a median of 6.5 months ahead of onset.

This clonotype was sampled from a woman aged 25 to 39 with Graves disease. Sample: peripheral blood mononuclear cells (PBMCs), taken at new diagnosis, from a patient treated with antithyroid drugs. The chain has TRBV7-2 and TRBJ2-1; 10 positions match TRBD2. The CDR3 loop reads CASSYSGTSVGEQFF. As DNA, the CDR3 is TGTGCCAGCAGCTACTCCGGGACTAGCGTGGGCGAGCAGTTCTTC. Using reference TRBV7-2 and TRBJ2-1 for the parts outside the CDR3, the full variable domain is GAGVSQSPSNKVTEKGKDVELRCDPISGHTALYWYRQSLGQGLEFLIYFQGNSAPDKSGLPSDRFSAERTGGSVSTLTIQRTQQEDSAVYLCASSYSGTSVGEQFFGPGTRLTVL.